The next 20 T cell receptor beta chains were all read from a single sample in a study of preoperative IRX-2 immunotherapy in early breast cancer. Method: immunoSEQ multiplex PCR; TCRdb's copy keeps in-frame clones and lacks some. The sample has tens of thousands of clones, roughly 89% seen once; the top ten hold roughly 1.5%. Treatment in this sample: preoperative locoregional IRX-2 cytokine immunotherapy. The material was tumor tissue, obtained after IRX-2 immunotherapy. The origin of the receptors is a human donor with breast cancer.

In DNA, the CDR3 is TGTGCCAGCAACTCCGGGACACAAGAGACCTACGAGCAGTACTTC. Translated, it gives CASNSGTQETYEQYF. The rearrangement joins TRBV18 to TRBJ2-7, with a weak D call TRBD1 (6 bases). Germline CDR1 reads KGHSH; CDR2 reads LQKENI. V shed 8 bases and J shed 2 bases, with 19 bases lying between them. This CDR3 contains 15 residues.

V is TRBV11-3 and J is TRBJ2-3; possibly TRBD2 for D (6 bases). Germline CDR1 is SGHNT and CDR2 is YENEEA. Trimming left V 1 base short and J 4 bases short, with 15 bases between. The CDR3 length is 16 residues. The CDR3 DNA reads TGTGCCAGCAGCTTAGGCAGCGGGTATTCCGCAGATACGCAGTATTTT. Residues: CASSLGSGYSADTQYF.

V is TRBV7-4 and J is TRBJ2-3; 7 positions agree with TRBD1. From germline, CDR1 is SGHVT and CDR2 SQSDAQ. The CDR3 covers 15 residues. The trim removed 6 bases at V and 1 base at J, leaving 7 bases unmatched. DNA of the CDR3: TGTGCCAGCAGTCTAAAGGGGGCAGGCACAGATACGCAGTATTTT. Translating it yields CASSLKGAGTDTQYF.

The V call is TRBV19, the J call TRBJ2-7, with a possible D match to TRBD2 (7 bases). The ends were cut back, 4 bases at V and 6 bases at J, with 19 bases in the middle. Germline CDR1 is LNHDA and CDR2 is SQIVND (reference sequence). CDR3 length: 15 residues. The CDR3 DNA follows: TGTGCCAGTAGTACGACGAGGGGGGGAATTGCCGAGCAGTACTTC. Translating it yields CASSTTRGGIAEQYF.

The chain carries TRBV6-8 and TRBJ1-5; no firm D call. Germline CDR1 is MNHGY and CDR2 is SAAAGT. CDR3 size: 13 residues. V lost 0 bases and J 4 bases, leaving 4 bases between the germline ends. The CDR3 is CASSYSKNQPQHF. CDR3 nucleotides: TGTGCCAGCAGTTACTCGAAAAATCAGCCCCAGCATTTT.

This sequence joins TRBV11-3 and TRBJ1-5, with TRBD1 matching over 9 bases. The CDR3 runs to 16 residues. With V trimmed by 1 base and J by 2 bases, 3 bases remained unmatched. CDR1 SGHNT and CDR2 YENEEA come from the germline V gene. The CDR3 nucleotides are TGTGCCAGCAGCTTAGGGACAGGGGTGCGCAATCAGCCCCAGCATTTT. This gives the protein CASSLGTGVRNQPQHF.

V is TRBV5-1 and J is TRBJ2-7; 8 nucleotides agree with TRBD1. This CDR3 spans 15 amino acids. The germline V gene has CDR1 SGHRS and CDR2 YFSETQ. V was pared by 1 base and J by 4 bases, with 7 bases of the junction left unmatched. For the CDR3, the DNA is TGCGCCAGCAGCTTGTTATATCAGGGGGCTTACGAGCAGTACTTC. This sequence encodes CASSLLYQGAYEQYF.

This chain uses TRBV6-8 with TRBJ1-5; 10 positions agree with TRBD1. Per the germline V gene, CDR1 is MNHGY and CDR2 is SAAAGT. Trimming removed 5 bases from V and 2 bases from J; junction bases left unmatched: 9. The CDR3 contains 17 residues. DNA for the CDR3: TGTGCCAGCAGTCAAAGGGACAGGGGTTTGGGCAATCAGCCCCAGCATTTT. This sequence encodes CASSQRDRGLGNQPQHF.

The gene calls are TRBV29-1 and TRBJ2-3, with D possibly matching TRBD2 (6 bases). This CDR3 is 13 amino acids long. V shed 4 bases and J shed 1 base, with 9 bases lying between them. Germline assignment: CDR1 SQVTM and CDR2 ANQGSEA. Written as DNA, the CDR3 is TGCAGCGTTGGGTCGGGGGGCACAGATACGCAGTATTTT. As protein: CSVGSGGTDTQYF.

The chain links TRBV7-1 to TRBJ1-4, with 7 bases that match TRBD1. Being an ORF, TRBV7-1 has a function that is uncertain. Trimming at V came to 5 bases and at J to 8 bases, leaving 11 bases not matched to a gene. CDR3 length: 15 amino acids. This CDR3 is CASSQDRRGQEKLFF. CDR3 nucleotides: TGTGCCAGCAGCCAAGATCGGAGGGGGCAAGAAAAACTGTTTTTT.

The CDR3 coding sequence is TGTGCCAGCTCACCGGGAACAGGTGGAGAAGGGGTCGGGGAGCTGTTTTTT. Encoded protein: CASSPGTGGEGVGELFF. This chain joins TRBV18 and TRBJ2-2; D may be TRBD1 (5 bases). The V end was cut by 3 bases, the J end by 7 bases, with 21 bases between. Germline V gene data show CDR1 as KGHSH and CDR2 as LQKENI. The CDR3 has 17 residues.

The DNA of the CDR3 is TGTGCCAGCAGTACCAATAACTATGGCTACACCTTC. It specifies CASSTNNYGYTF. This chain connects TRBV6-8 to TRBJ1-2, with D unresolved. The CDR3 is 12 residues long. Germline CDR1 reads MNHGY; CDR2 reads SAAAGT. Deletions cut 5 bases from V and 1 base from J, with 5 bases between.

V gene TRBV28 combines with J gene TRBJ1-3; 8 bases agree with TRBD1. Germline CDR1 reads MDHEN; CDR2 reads SYDVKM. The CDR3 consists of 14 residues. Unmatched junction bases numbered 4, after V lost 5 bases and J lost 4 bases. The CDR3 DNA is TGTGCCAGCAGTCTGGACAGGGTAGGAAACACCATATATTTT. Encoded protein: CASSLDRVGNTIYF.

The chain is built from TRBV6-8 and TRBJ2-7; 7 bases match TRBD1. V was clipped by 2 bases and J by 0 bases; unmatched bases: 4. CDR3 length equals 15 residues. Germline CDR1 and CDR2: MNHGY and SAAAGT. The DNA of the CDR3 is TGTGCCAGCAGTTACAGACGGACAGGCTCCTACGAGCAGTACGTC. Translating it yields CASSYRRTGSYEQYV.

The CDR3, as DNA: TGTGCCAGCAGTTACGGGCAGGGCCAAGAGACCCAGTACTTC. This translates into CASSYGQGQETQYF. The V gene is TRBV6-8, the J gene TRBJ2-5, with D possibly matching TRBD1 (5 bases). V was pared by 2 bases and J by 1 base, with 8 bases between. The CDR3 contains 14 residues. Germline V lookup: CDR1 MNHGY, CDR2 SAAAGT.

This chain joins TRBV28 and TRBJ1-2; D might be TRBD1 (5 bases). V lost 8 bases, J lost 4 bases, and 11 bases lay in between. There are 12 residues in the CDR3. CDR1 and CDR2 from the germline V gene are MDHEN and SYDVKM. CDR3 DNA sequence: TGTGCCAGCTCTGGGGGTCCCTATGGCTACACCTTC. Translating it yields CASSGGPYGYTF.

The chain uses TRBV11-1 and TRBJ2-1; TRBD1 might be the D (6 bases). There are 17 residues in the CDR3. Germline V gene sequence: CDR1 SGHAT, CDR2 FQDESV (reference sequence). Trimming took 4 bases from V and 0 from J, leaving 16 bases between them. CDR3 residues: CASSSPATGPSYNEQFF. The DNA for the CDR3 is TGTGCCAGCAGCTCCCCAGCAACAGGGCCCTCCTACAATGAGCAGTTCTTC.

The V call is TRBV11-3, the J call TRBJ2-5; D is uncertain. The ends were cut back, 5 bases at V and 2 bases at J, with 15 bases in the middle. The CDR3 is 15 residues long. The germline V gene encodes CDR1 SGHNT and CDR2 YENEEA. CDR3 residues: CASSPRSGQQETQYF. CDR3 nucleotides: TGTGCCAGCAGCCCCCGGAGTGGGCAACAAGAGACCCAGTACTTC.

This clone has a handful of counts. A read error may account for a junction end that differs from germline. This chain links TRBV6-8 with TRBJ1-5, with a possible D match to TRBD1 (5 bases). Germline V gene sequence: CDR1 MNHGY, CDR2 SAAAGT. The CDR3 extends over 14 amino acids. As DNA, the CDR3 is TGTGCCATCAGTGGGGCAGGGTCAAGTCAGCCCCAGCATTTT. Its translation is CAISGAGSSQPQHF.

This chain joins TRBV19 and TRBJ1-1, with D maybe TRBD1 (6 bases). In germline, CDR1 is LNHDA, CDR2 SQIVND (reference sequence). V lost 5 bases, J lost 1 base, and 8 bases lay in between. The CDR3 is 13 residues long. CDR3 bases: TGTGCCAGTAGTCGGGGGGCGAACACTGAAGCTTTCTTT. Its protein product is CASSRGANTEAFF. Combining the CDR3 with reference TRBV19 and TRBJ1-1 gives the whole variable domain DGGITQSPKYLFRKEGQNVTLSCEQNLNHDAMYWYRQDPGQGLRLIYYSQIVNDFQKGDIAEGYSVSREKKESFPLTVTSAQKNPTAFYLCASSRGANTEAFFGQGTRLTVV.